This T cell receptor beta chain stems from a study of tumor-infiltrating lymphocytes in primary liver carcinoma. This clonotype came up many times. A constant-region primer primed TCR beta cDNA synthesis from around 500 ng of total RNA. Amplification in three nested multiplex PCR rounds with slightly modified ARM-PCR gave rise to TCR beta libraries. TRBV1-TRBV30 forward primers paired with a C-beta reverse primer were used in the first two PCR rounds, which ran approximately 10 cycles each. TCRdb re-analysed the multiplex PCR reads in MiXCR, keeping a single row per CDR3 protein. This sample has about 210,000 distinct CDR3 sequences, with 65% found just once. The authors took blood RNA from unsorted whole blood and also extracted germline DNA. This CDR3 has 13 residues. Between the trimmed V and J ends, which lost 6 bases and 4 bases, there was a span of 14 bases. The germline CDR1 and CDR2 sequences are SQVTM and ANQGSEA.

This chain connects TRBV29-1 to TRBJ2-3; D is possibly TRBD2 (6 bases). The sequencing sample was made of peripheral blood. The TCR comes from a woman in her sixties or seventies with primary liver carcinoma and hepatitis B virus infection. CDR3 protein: CSVRERAADTQYF. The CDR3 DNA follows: TGCAGCGTCCGGGAGAGGGCCGCAGATACGCAGTATTTT.